These 2 T cell receptor beta chains originate from one sample sequenced in a study of shared clonotypes between healthy human individuals. Some clones are missing from TCRdb's copy, which holds only in-frame ones; the method was immunoSEQ multiplex PCR. In the table there are about 1.5 million clones, 95% to 99% of which are singletons. Sequences were obtained from naive CD4+ T cells sorted from blood. Subset meaning: CD45RA+ positively selected. These receptors came from a man younger than 40 in good health.

V is TRBV28 and J is TRBJ2-3; D ambiguous. The V and J ends lost 4 bases and 11 bases respectively, with 7 bases between them. The CDR3 length is 10 residues. CDR1 is MDHEN and CDR2 is SYDVKM in the germline V gene. The CDR3 DNA reads TGTGCCAGCAGTTCGAACAAGCAGTATTTT. It encodes CASSSNKQYF.

The chain couples TRBV5-1 to TRBJ2-7; 9 bases are a match to TRBD2. Per germline, CDR1 SGHRS and CDR2 YFSETQ. This CDR3 has 15 residues. Trimming removed 0 bases from V and 2 bases from J; junction bases left unmatched: 3. DNA of the CDR3: TGCGCCAGCAGCTTGGATAGCGGGAGACCCTACGAGCAGTACTTC. Amino acids: CASSLDSGRPYEQYF. Together with reference TRBV5-1 and TRBJ2-7, the CDR3 gives the full variable domain: KAGVTQTPRYLIKTRGQQVTLSCSPISGHRSVSWYQQTPGQGLQFLFEYFSETQRNKGNFPGRFSGRQFSNSRSEMNVSTLELGDSALYLCASSLDSGRPYEQYFGPGTRLTVT.